The 11 T cell receptor beta chains listed next were all sequenced from one sample in a study of T cells after yellow fever vaccination (dated by TCRdb to about 2019). The library was prepared using 5' RACE. This sample was sequenced with an Illumina NovaSeq 6000. Starting from the raw public reads, TCRdb applied fastp trimming at Q25, assembled clones with MiXCR and retained in-frame beta chains. Duplicate CDR3 protein sequences are folded into a single record with the most common DNA and genes. Here the sample has roughly 400,000 distinct CDR3 sequences; around 19% occur a single time. Roughly 19% of the sample lies in the top ten. The treatment or condition label on this specimen signifies: live attenuated yellow fever vaccine strain. The sample was PBMCs, taken before the yellow fever booster vaccination. The source of these receptors is a man younger than 30 who received the YFV17D yellow fever vaccine.

The sample holds a few counts of this clonotype. The chain recombines TRBV19 with TRBJ2-5, with 9 positions matching TRBD2. The V gene end was trimmed by 5 bases and the J gene end by 2 bases; junction bases not matched to a gene: 9. The V gene's germline CDR1 is LNHDA and CDR2 SQIVND (reference sequence). The CDR3 consists of 16 residues. CDR3 residues: CASSGIASGEQETQYF. In nucleotides, the CDR3 is TGTGCCAGTAGTGGGATCGCTAGCGGGGAACAAGAGACCCAGTACTTC. Full variable domain (remainder filled in from reference TRBV19 and TRBJ2-5): DGGITQSPKYLFRKEGQNVTLSCEQNLNHDAMYWYRQDPGQGLRLIYYSQIVNDFQKGDIAEGYSVSREKKESFPLTVTSAQKNPTAFYLCASSGIASGEQETQYFGPGTRLLVL.

The chain links TRBV6-5 to TRBJ2-1; D is perhaps TRBD2 (5 bases). The CDR3 has 13 residues. Trimming removed 7 bases from V and 7 bases from J, with 14 bases in between. Germline V CDR1 and CDR2: MNHEY, SVGAGI. The CDR3 coding sequence is TGTGCCAGCATCTCGAGGCGGAGGAATGAGCAGTTCTTC. It translates to CASISRRRNEQFF.

This clonotype was seen only a few times. This chain links TRBV6-5 with TRBJ1-2, with TRBD1 matching 10 bases. Trimming removed 10 bases from V and 5 bases from J; junction bases left unmatched: 10. The CDR3 spans 14 residues. Germline V gene sequence: CDR1 MNHEY, CDR2 SVGAGI. The CDR3 DNA follows: TGTGCCACCTCTCCCCGGGACAGGGGATATGGCTACACCTTC. Protein: CATSPRDRGYGYTF.

There are a few counts of this clonotype. At one boundary the junction diverges from the germline segment, which might be a read error. The rearrangement uses TRBV7-6 and TRBJ2-2; unclear D gene. The CDR3 extends over 14 amino acids. Germline V gives CDR1 SGHVS, CDR2 FNYEAQ. The CDR3 DNA sequence: TGTGCCAGCACCTTACCCCAAAACACCGGGGAGCTGTTTTTT. Its translation: CASTLPQNTGELFF.

The chain couples TRBV20-1 to TRBJ2-3; D not certain. CDR3 length: 13 amino acids. The germline V gene encodes CDR1 DFQATT and CDR2 SNEGSKA (reference sequence). The V gene lost 3 bases and the J gene lost 2 bases, with 9 bases spanning the gap. The CDR3 is CSARDVTTDTQYF. CDR3 bases: TGCAGTGCTAGGGATGTCACCACAGATACGCAGTATTTT.

The V and J genes are TRBV7-8 and TRBJ2-3, with TRBD2 matching over 11 bases. The length of the CDR3 is 16 residues. V shed 3 bases and J 2 bases; nucleotides not matched to a gene: 4. Per germline, CDR1 SGHVS and CDR2 FQNEAQ. This chain's CDR3 is CASSFLAGGVTDTQYF. CDR3 DNA: TGTGCCAGCAGCTTCCTAGCGGGGGGTGTCACAGATACGCAGTATTTT.

This chain uses TRBV14 with TRBJ1-2, with D unresolved. The CDR3 covers 12 residues. V was cut by 1 base and J by 10 bases, with 10 bases left in between. The germline CDR1 and CDR2 sequences are SGHDN and FVKESK. The CDR3 spells CASSQGAVDYTF. CDR3 nucleotides: TGTGCCAGCAGCCAAGGGGCGGTAGACTACACCTTC. Drawing the rest from reference TRBV14 and TRBJ1-2, the complete variable domain is EAGVTQFPSHSVIEKGQTVTLRCDPISGHDNLYWYRRVMGKEIKFLLHFVKESKQDESGMPNNRFLAERTGGTYSTLKVQPAELEDSGVYFCASSQGAVDYTFGSGTRLTVV.

In its sample, this clonotype was seen a few times. The DNA for the CDR3 is TGTGCCAGCAGCCCGGGACTCCACGAAGAGACCCAGTACTTC. Amino acid sequence: CASSPGLHEETQYF. This chain links TRBV5-6 with TRBJ2-5; the D gene is possibly TRBD2 (6 bases). Germline V gene data show CDR1 as SGHDT and CDR2 as YYEEEE. The CDR3 length is 14 residues. The V end was cut by 4 bases, the J end by 3 bases, with 13 bases between.

There are many counts of this clonotype. This chain joins TRBV5-1 and TRBJ2-3; unclear D gene. Germline V lookup: CDR1 SGHRS, CDR2 YFSETQ. The CDR3 runs to 13 residues. Trimming removed 1 base from V and 3 bases from J, with 6 bases in between. CDR3 sequence (DNA): TGCGCCAGCAGCTTGCGTGGGACAGATACGCAGTATTTT. Translated, it gives CASSLRGTDTQYF.

This clonotype was picked up a small number of times. The chain couples TRBV15 to TRBJ1-2; D is unclear. Germline V gene lookup returns CDR1 LNHNV and CDR2 YYDKDF (reference sequence). The CDR3 is 13 amino acids. Trimming shortened V by 0 bases and J by 8 bases, and 10 bases separated the two germline ends. The CDR3 region is CATSRDGLRGYTF. The CDR3 DNA follows: TGTGCCACCAGCAGAGACGGGCTAAGAGGCTACACCTTC. The entire variable domain, with the rest obtained from reference TRBV15 and TRBJ1-2, is as follows: DAMVIQNPRYQVTQFGKPVTLSCSQTLNHNVMYWYQQKSSQAPKLLFHYYDKDFNNEADTPDNFQSRRPNTSFCFLDIRSPGLGDTAMYLCATSRDGLRGYTFGSGTRLTVV.

The table lists this clonotype with a few counts. The J gene is TRBJ2-1, the V gene TRBV5-1; 9 bases map to TRBD2. In germline, CDR1 is SGHRS, CDR2 YFSETQ. V shed 0 bases and J 4 bases; nucleotides not matched to a gene: 2. CDR3 length: 15 amino acids. DNA of the CDR3: TGCGCCAGCAGCTTGGCAACTAGCGGGTACAATGAGCAGTTCTTC. It specifies CASSLATSGYNEQFF.